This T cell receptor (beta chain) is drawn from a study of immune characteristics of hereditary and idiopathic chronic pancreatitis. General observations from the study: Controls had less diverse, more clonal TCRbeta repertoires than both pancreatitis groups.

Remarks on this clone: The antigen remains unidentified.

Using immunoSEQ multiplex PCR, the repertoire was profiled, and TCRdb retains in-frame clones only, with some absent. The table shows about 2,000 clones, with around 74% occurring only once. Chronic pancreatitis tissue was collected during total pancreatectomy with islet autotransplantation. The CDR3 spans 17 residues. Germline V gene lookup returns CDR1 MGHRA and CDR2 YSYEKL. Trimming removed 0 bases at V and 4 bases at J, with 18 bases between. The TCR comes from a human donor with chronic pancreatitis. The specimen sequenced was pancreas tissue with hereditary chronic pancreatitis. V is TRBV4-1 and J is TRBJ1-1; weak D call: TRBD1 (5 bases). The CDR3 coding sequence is TGCGCCAGCAGCCAAGATCAAAGGGTCAGGGCGAGCACTGAAGCTTTCTTT. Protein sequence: CASSQDQRVRASTEAFF.